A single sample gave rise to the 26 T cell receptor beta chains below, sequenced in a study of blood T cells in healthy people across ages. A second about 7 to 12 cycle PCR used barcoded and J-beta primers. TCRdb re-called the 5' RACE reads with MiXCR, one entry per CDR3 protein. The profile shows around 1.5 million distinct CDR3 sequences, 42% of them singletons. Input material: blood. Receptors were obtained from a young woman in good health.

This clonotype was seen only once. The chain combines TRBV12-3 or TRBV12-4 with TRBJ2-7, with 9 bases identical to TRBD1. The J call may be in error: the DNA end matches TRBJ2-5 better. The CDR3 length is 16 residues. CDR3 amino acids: CASSLEFRTGEETQYF. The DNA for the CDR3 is TGTGCCAGCAGTTTAGAGTTCCGGACAGGGGAAGAGACCCAGTACTTC.

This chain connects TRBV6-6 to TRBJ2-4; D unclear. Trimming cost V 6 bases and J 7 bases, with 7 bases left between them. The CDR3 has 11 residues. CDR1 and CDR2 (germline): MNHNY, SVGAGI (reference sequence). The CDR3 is CASRGGNIQYF. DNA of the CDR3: TGTGCCAGCAGAGGTGGGAACATTCAGTACTTC.

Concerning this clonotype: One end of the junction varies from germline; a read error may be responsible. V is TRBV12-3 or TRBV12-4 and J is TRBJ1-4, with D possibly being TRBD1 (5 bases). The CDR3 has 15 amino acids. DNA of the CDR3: TGTGCCAGCAGTGGGGCATCTTCAACTAATGAAAAGCTGTTTTTT. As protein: CASSGASSTNEKLFF.

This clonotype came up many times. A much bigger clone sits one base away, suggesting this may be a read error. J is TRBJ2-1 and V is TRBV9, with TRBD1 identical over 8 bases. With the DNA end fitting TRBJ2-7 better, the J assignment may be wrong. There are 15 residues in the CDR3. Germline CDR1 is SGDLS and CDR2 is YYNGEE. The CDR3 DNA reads TGTGCCAGCAACCGACAGGGGAACTCCTACAATGAGCAGTACTTC. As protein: CASNRQGNSYNEQYF.

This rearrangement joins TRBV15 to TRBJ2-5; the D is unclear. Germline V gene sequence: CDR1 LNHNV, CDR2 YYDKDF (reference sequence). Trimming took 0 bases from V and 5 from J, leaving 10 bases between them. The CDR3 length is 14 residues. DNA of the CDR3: TGTGCCACCAGCAGAGATATTCGGACGGAGACCCAGTACTTC. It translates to CATSRDIRTETQYF.

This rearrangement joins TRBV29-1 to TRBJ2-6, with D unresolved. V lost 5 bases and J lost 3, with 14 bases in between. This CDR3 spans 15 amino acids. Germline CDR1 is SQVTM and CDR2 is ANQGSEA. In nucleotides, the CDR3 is TGCAGCGTTCTCGGTGGCGTAAGTGGGGCCAACGTCCTGACTTTC. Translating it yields CSVLGGVSGANVLTF.

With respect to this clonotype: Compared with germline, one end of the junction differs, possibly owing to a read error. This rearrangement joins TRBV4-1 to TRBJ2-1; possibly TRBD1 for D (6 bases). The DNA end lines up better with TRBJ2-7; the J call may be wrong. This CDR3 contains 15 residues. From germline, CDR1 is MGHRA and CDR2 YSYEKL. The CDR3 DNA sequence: TGCGCCAACAGCCAGGGGCGAGCGAGCTACAATGAGCAGTACTTC. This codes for CANSQGRASYNEQYF.

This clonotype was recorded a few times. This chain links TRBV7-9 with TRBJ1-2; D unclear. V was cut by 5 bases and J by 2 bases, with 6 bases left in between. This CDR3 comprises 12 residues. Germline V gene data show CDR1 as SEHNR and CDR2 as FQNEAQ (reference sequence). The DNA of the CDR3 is TGTGCCAGCAGCACACAGAACTATGGCTACACCTTC. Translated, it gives CASSTQNYGYTF.

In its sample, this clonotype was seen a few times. CDR3 DNA sequence: TGTGCCAGCAGGTACCCGGGACACGTCACCTACGAGCAGTACTTC. It is translated as CASRYPGHVTYEQYF. J is TRBJ2-7 and V is TRBV2; maybe TRBD1 (6 bases). The CDR3 is 15 amino acids. CDR1 is SNHLY, CDR2 FYNNEI, per germline. The V gene lost 6 bases and the J gene lost 2 bases, with 17 bases spanning the gap. Full variable domain (outside the CDR3, taken from reference TRBV2 and TRBJ2-7): EPEVTQTPSHQVTQMGQEVILRCVPISNHLYFYWYRQILGQKVEFLVSFYNNEISEKSEIFDDQFSVERPDGSNFTLKIRSTKLEDSAMYFCASRYPGHVTYEQYFGPGTRLTVT.

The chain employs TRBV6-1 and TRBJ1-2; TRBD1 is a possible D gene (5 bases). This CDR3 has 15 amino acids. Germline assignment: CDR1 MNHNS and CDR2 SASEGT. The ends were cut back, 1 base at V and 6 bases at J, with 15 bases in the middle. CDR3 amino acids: CASSEVGREENGYTF. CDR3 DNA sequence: TGTGCCAGCAGTGAAGTCGGCAGGGAGGAAAATGGCTACACCTTC.

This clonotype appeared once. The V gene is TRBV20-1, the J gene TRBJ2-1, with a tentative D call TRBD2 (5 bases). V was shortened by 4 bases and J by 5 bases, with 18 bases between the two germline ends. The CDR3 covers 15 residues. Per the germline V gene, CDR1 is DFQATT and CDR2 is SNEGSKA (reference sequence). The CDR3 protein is CSATRGSRRDNEQFF. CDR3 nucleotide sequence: TGCAGTGCTACAAGAGGGAGCAGGCGGGACAATGAGCAGTTCTTC.

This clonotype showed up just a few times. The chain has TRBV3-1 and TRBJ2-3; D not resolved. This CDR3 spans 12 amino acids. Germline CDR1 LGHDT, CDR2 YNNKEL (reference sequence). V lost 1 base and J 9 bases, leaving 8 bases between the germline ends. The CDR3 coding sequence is TGTGCCAGCAGCCAAGGGGAACAAACGCAGTATTTT. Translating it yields CASSQGEQTQYF.

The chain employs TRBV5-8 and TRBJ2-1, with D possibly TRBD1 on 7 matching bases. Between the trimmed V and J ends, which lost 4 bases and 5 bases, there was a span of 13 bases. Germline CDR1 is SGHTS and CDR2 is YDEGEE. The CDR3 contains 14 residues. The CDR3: CASSKTGRNNEQFF. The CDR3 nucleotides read TGTGCCAGCAGCAAGACAGGGAGGAACAATGAGCAGTTCTTC.

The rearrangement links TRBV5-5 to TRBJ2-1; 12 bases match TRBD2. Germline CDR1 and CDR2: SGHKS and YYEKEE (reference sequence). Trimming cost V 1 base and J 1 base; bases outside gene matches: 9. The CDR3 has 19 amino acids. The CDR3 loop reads CASSLFGTSGSTSYNEQFF. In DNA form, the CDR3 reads TGTGCCAGCAGCTTGTTCGGGACTAGCGGGTCTACTTCCTACAATGAGCAGTTCTTC.

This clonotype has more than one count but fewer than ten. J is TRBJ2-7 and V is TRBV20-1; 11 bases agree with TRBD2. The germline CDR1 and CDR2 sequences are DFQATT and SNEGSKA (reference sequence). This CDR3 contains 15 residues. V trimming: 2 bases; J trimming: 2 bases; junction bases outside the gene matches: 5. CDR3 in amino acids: CSARTQTSGTYEQYF. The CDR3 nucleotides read TGCAGTGCTAGAACCCAGACTAGCGGGACCTACGAGCAGTACTTC.

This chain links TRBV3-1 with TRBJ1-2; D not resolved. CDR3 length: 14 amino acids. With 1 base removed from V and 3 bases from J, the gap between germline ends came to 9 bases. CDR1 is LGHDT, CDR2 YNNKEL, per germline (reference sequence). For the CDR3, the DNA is TGTGCCAGCAGCCAAGGGGAAGGGCACTATGGCTACACCTTC. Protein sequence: CASSQGEGHYGYTF.

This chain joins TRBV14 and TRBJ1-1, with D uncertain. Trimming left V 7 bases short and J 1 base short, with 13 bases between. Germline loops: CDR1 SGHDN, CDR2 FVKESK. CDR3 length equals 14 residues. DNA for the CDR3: TGTGCCAGCACCCCAGTAATAGGGAACACTGAAGCTTTCTTT. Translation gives CASTPVIGNTEAFF.

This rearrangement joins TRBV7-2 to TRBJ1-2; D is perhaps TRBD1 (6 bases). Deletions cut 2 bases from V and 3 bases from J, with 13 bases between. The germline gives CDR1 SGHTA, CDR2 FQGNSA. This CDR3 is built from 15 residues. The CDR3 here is CASSLSEGGDYGYTF. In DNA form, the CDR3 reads TGTGCCAGCAGCTTATCGGAGGGGGGTGACTATGGCTACACCTTC.

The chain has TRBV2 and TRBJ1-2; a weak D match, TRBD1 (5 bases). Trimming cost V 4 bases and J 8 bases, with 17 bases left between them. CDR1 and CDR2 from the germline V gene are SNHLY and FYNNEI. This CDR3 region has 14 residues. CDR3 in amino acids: CASSGTRTERGYTF. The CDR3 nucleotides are TGTGCCAGCAGTGGGACAAGGACCGAGAGGGGCTACACCTTC.

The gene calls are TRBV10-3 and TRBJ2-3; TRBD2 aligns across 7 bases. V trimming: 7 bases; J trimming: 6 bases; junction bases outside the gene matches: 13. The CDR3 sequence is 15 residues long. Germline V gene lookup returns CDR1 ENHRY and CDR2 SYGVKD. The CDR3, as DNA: TGTGCCATCACTCTCTCCGCGGGAGTATCCGATACGCAGTATTTT. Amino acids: CAITLSAGVSDTQYF.

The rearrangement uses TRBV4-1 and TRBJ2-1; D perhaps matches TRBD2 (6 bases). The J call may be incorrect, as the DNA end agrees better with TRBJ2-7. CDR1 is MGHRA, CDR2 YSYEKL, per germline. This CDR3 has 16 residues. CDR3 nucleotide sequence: TGCGCCAGCAGCCAAGATGTGCGGGACTCCTACAATGAGCAGTACTTC. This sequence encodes CASSQDVRDSYNEQYF.

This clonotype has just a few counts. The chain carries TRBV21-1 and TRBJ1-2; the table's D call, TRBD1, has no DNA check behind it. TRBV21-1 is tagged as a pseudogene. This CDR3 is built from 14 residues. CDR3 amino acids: CASNPRGMTYGYTF. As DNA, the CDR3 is TGTGCCAGCAACCCAAGGGGGATGACCTATGGCTACACCTTC.

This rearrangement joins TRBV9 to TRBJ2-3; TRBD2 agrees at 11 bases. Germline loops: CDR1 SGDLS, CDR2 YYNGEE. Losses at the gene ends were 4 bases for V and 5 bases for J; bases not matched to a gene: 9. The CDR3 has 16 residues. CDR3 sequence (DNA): TGTGCCAGCAGCACCCGGCGACTAGCGGGAAAAGATACGCAGTATTTT. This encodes CASSTRRLAGKDTQYF.

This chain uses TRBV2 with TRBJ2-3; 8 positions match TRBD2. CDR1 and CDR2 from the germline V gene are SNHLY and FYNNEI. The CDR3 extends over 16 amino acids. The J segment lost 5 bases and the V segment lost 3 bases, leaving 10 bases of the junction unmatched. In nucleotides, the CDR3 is TGTGCCAGCAGTGATCCCGGGAGGGCCCTCCGAGATACGCAGTATTTT. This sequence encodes CASSDPGRALRDTQYF.

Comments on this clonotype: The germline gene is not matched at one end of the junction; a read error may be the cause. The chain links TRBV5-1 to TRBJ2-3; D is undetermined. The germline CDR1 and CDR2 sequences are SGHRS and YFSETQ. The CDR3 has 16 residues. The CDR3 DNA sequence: TGCGCCAGCAGCTCGTTTCCCAGCGCCCCCACAGATATGCAGTATTTT. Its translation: CASSSFPSAPTDMQYF.

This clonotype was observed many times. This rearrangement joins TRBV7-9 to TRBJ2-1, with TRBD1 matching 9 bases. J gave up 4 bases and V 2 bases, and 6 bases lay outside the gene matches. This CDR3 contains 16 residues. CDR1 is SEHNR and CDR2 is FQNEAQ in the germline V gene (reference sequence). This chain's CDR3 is CASSLTGGGSYNEQFF. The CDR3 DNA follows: TGTGCCAGCAGCTTAACAGGGGGCGGTTCGTACAATGAGCAGTTCTTC.